Sequencing of this TCR beta chain was carried out in a study of cytomegalovirus exposure and HLA in healthy donors. Study-wide results and caveats: Among TCR sequences, most were rare, though some public TCRs appeared in many donors. Listed as cytomegalovirus-associated were 150 to 200 TCR beta chains. A few CMV-associated chains proved CMV antigen-specific in vitro.

As regards this clone: The antigen remains undetermined.

Deletions cut 3 bases from V and 6 bases from J, with 12 bases between. Germline V gene lookup returns CDR1 SGHAT and CDR2 FQNNGV. CDR3 length: 13 amino acids. The donors formed part of the roughly 120-subject validation cohort, distinct from the approximately 670-subject first cohort. Only in-frame clones appear in the TCRdb table, and some are missing; sequencing was by immunoSEQ multiplex PCR. The data hold 150,000 or so clones, with over 80% observed a single time. The V gene is TRBV11-2, the J gene TRBJ2-7; D is uncertain. This sequence originates from a woman aged 25-40 years in good health and CMV-seropositive. The specimen was PBMCs. Written as DNA, the CDR3 is TGTGCCAGCAGCTTTTTACAGTCTGTCGAGCAGTACTTC. Its translation is CASSFLQSVEQYF.